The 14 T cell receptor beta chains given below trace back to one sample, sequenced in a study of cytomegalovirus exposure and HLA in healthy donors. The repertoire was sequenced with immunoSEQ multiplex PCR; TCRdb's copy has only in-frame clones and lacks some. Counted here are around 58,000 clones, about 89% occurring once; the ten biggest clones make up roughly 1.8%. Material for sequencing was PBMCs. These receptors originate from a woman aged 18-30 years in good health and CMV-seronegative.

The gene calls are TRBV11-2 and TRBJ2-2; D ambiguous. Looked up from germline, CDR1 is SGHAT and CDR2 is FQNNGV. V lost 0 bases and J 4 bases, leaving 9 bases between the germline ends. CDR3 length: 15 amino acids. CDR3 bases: TGTGCCAGCAGCTTAGAGGGCGCCCTCACCGGGGAGCTGTTTTTT. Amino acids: CASSLEGALTGELFF.

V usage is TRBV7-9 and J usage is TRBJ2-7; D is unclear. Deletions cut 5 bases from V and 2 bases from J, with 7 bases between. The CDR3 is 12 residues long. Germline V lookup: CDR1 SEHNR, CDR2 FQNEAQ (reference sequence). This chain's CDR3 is CASSQAAYEQYF. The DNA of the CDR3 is TGTGCCAGCAGCCAGGCCGCCTACGAGCAGTACTTC.

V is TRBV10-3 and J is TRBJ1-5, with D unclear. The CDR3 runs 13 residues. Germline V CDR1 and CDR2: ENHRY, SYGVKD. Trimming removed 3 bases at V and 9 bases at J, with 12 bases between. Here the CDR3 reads CAISDQVRGPQHF. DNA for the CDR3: TGTGCCATCAGTGACCAGGTCCGGGGGCCCCAGCATTTT.

CDR3 protein: CASSKHGRGDTGELFF. Written as DNA, the CDR3 is TGTGCCAGTAGTAAACACGGGAGGGGCGACACCGGGGAGCTGTTTTTT. The chain carries TRBV19 and TRBJ2-2, with 8 bases lining up with TRBD2. CDR1 is LNHDA, CDR2 SQIVND, per germline (reference sequence). V lost 4 bases, J lost 3 bases, and 7 bases stayed unmatched. The CDR3 contains 16 residues.

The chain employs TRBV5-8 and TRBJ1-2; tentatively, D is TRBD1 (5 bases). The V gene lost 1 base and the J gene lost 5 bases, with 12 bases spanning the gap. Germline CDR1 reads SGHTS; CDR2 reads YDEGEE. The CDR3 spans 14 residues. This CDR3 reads CASSLLGVEYGYTF. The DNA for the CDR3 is TGTGCCAGCAGCTTGCTAGGGGTTGAATATGGCTACACCTTC.

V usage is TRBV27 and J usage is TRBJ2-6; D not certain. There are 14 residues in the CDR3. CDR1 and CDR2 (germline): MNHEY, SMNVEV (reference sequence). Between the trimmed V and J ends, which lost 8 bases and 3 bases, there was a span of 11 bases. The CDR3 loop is CASGLGIGANVLTF. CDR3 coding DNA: TGTGCCAGCGGGTTGGGCATTGGGGCCAACGTCCTGACTTTC.

CDR3 residues: CASSQVDAGAGMGTQYF. The DNA of the CDR3 is TGTGCCAGCAGCCAAGTTGACGCGGGGGCCGGGATGGGGACCCAGTACTTC. The chain joins TRBV4-2 to TRBJ2-5; TRBD2 is a possible D gene (7 bases). Germline V CDR1 and CDR2: LGHNA, YNFKEQ. This CDR3 comprises 17 residues. V gave up 1 base and J gave up 7 bases, with 22 bases separating them.

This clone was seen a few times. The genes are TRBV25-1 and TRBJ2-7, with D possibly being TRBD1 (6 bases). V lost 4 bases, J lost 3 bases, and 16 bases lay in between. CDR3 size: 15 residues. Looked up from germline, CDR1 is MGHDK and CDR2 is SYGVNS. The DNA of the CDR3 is TGTGCCAGCAGTGCATTACAGGGCGATGTCTACGAGCAGTACTTC. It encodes CASSALQGDVYEQYF.

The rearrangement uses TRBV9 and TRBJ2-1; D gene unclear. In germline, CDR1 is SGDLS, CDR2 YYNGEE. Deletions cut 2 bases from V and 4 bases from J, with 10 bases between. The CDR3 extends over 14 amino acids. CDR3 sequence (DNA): TGTGCCAGCAGCGTTCTAGACCAGTACAATGAGCAGTTCTTC. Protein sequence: CASSVLDQYNEQFF.

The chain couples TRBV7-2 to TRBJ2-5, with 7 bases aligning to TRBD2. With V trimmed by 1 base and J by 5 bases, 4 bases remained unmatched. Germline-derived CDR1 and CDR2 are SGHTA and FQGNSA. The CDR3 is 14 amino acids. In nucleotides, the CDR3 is TGTGCCAGCAGCTTAGGGGGAGGGGCGGAGACCCAGTACTTC. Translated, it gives CASSLGGGAETQYF.

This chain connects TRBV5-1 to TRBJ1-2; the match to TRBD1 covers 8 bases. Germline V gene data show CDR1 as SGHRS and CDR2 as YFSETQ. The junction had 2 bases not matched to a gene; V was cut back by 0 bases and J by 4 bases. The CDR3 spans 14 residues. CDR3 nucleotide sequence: TGCGCCAGCAGCTTGGCGCAGGGGGCCTATGGCTACACCTTC. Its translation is CASSLAQGAYGYTF.

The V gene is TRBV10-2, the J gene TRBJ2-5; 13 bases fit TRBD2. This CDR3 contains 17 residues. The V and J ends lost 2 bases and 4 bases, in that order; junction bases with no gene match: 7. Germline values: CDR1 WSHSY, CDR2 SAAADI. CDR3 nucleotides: TGCGCCAGCAGTGAGCCCCGGACTAGCGGGAGTACAGAGACCCAGTACTTC. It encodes CASSEPRTSGSTETQYF.

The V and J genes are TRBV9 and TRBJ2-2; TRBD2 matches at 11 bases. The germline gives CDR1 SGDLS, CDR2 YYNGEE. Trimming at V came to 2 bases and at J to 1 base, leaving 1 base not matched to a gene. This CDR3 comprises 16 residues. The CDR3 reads CASSVTSGGNTGELFF. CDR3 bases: TGTGCCAGCAGCGTTACTAGCGGGGGGAACACCGGGGAGCTGTTTTTT.

The CDR3 nucleotides are TGCGCCAGCAGCAAACAGGGCTCAACTAATGAAAAACTGTTTTTT. This translates into CASSKQGSTNEKLFF. The chain couples TRBV5-1 to TRBJ1-4; a possible D gene is TRBD1 (6 bases). The ends were cut back, 4 bases at V and 0 bases at J, with 10 bases in the middle. The CDR3 is 15 residues long. Germline assignment: CDR1 SGHRS and CDR2 YFSETQ.